Listed below are T cell receptor beta chains from one sample, sequenced in a study of CD8 T cells in Susac syndrome. TCRdb reprocessed the immunoSEQ multiplex PCR reads via MiXCR and lists one record per CDR3 protein. Of 150,000 to 200,000 distinct CDR3 sequences in the sample, about 95% were seen once. Material: CD4+ T cells from PBMCs. Receptors were obtained from a human donor with multiple sclerosis. Both conserved end residues are part of each CDR3. D genes are given only for firm matches. Part of the rows lack a size; the others show once, few, many or a class for expanded clones.

abundance	d_gene	v_gene	j_gene	len	CDR3aa	CDR3nt
-	-	TRBV5-1	TRBJ2-1	14	CASSATTPGNEQFF	TGCGCCAGCAGCGCTACAACCCCGGGGAATGAGCAGTTCTTC
-	-	TRBV20-1	TRBJ1-4	13	CSAADVANEKLFF	TGCAGTGCCGCGGATGTAGCTAATGAAAAACTGTTTTTT
-	-	TRBV3-1	TRBJ1-2	14	CASSQGGPTGGYTF	TGTGCCAGCAGCCAAGGAGGGCCGACGGGTGGCTACACCTTC
-	TRBD1	TRBV6-5	TRBJ1-2	13	CASSSGTGKGYTF	TGTGCCAGCAGCTCCGGGACAGGGAAAGGCTACACCTTC
-	-	TRBV18	TRBJ1-1	15	CASSPTTKWGTEAFF	TGTGCCAGCTCACCAACGACAAAATGGGGCACTGAAGCTTTCTTT
-	TRBD2	TRBV20-1	TRBJ2-3	16	CSARDRSSGVTDTQYF	TGCAGTGCTAGAGATAGATCCAGCGGGGTCACAGATACGCAGTATTTT
-	-	TRBV19	TRBJ2-3	13	CATELGRGDTQYF	TGTGCCACCGAACTTGGTCGCGGGGATACGCAGTATTTT
-	TRBD1	TRBV6-5	TRBJ2-3	14	CASRRGQGADTQYF	TGTGCCAGCAGGCGGGGTCAGGGGGCGGATACGCAGTATTTT
-	-	TRBV27	TRBJ1-5	13	CASNLGSNQPQHF	TGTGCCAGCAACCTCGGTAGCAATCAGCCCCAGCATTTT
-	-	TRBV5-6	TRBJ2-5	15	CASSWGRAAGETQYF	TGTGCCAGCAGCTGGGGCCGGGCCGCCGGGGAGACCCAGTACTTC
-	-	TRBV20-1	TRBJ1-2	12	CSARAPVYGYTF	TGCAGTGCTAGAGCCCCTGTCTATGGCTACACCTTC
-	-	TRBV5-6	TRBJ2-7	15	CASSGRGRPPYEQYF	TGTGCCAGCAGCGGCAGGGGCCGCCCCCCCTACGAGCAGTACTTC
-	-	TRBV18	TRBJ2-5	14	CASSPPGQQETQYF	TGTGCCAGCTCACCACCGGGCCAACAAGAGACCCAGTACTTC
-	-	TRBV6-5	TRBJ2-7	16	CASSYSFPGKSYEQYF	TGTGCCAGCAGTTACTCTTTCCCGGGAAAGTCCTACGAGCAGTACTTC
once	-	TRBV20-1	TRBJ1-4	15	CSARETAATNEKLFF	TGCAGTGCTAGAGAGACAGCAGCAACTAATGAAAAACTGTTTTTT
-	-	TRBV20-1	TRBJ2-5	14	CSALGRASQETQYF	TGCAGTGCCCTAGGACGCGCCTCACAAGAGACCCAGTACTTC
once	-	TRBV6-6	TRBJ2-5	12	CASTDSQETQYF	TGTGCCAGTACCGACAGCCAAGAGACCCAGTACTTC
-	-	TRBV18	TRBJ2-5	14	CASSPPGWQETQYF	TGTGCCAGCTCACCACCGGGTTGGCAAGAGACCCAGTACTTC
-	-	TRBV18	TRBJ1-5	15	CASSPQTGPYQPQHF	TGTGCCAGCTCACCACAAACAGGGCCTTATCAGCCCCAGCATTTT
-	TRBD2	TRBV2	TRBJ2-1	16	CASSGGLAGNYNEQFF	TGTGCCAGCAGTGGGGGACTAGCGGGAAACTACAATGAGCAGTTCTTC
-	TRBD1	TRBV3-1	TRBJ1-1	14	CASMGGTGNTEAFF	TGTGCCAGCATGGGGGGGACAGGGAACACTGAAGCTTTCTTT
-	TRBD2	TRBV20-1	TRBJ2-5	14	CSASFAGGQETQYF	TGCAGTGCTAGTTTTGCGGGAGGGCAAGAGACCCAGTACTTC
-	TRBD2	TRBV3-1	TRBJ2-1	16	CASSQGPSGIGNEQFF	TGTGCCAGCAGCCAGGGACCTAGCGGGATAGGAAATGAGCAGTTCTTC
-	-	TRBV9	TRBJ1-2	15	CASSVDAGTNYGYTF	TGTGCCAGCAGCGTAGATGCAGGGACCAACTATGGCTACACCTTC
once	-	TRBV4-2	TRBJ2-5	16	CASSQTKGRGEETQYF	TGTGCCAGCAGCCAAACCAAAGGGCGGGGCGAGGAGACCCAGTACTTC
-	-	TRBV20-1	TRBJ2-3	12	CSARDRSDTQYF	TGCAGTGCTAGAGATCGGTCAGATACGCAGTATTTT
-	-	TRBV19	TRBJ1-2	13	CASSMVGYEGYTF	TGTGCCAGTAGTATGGTCGGCTACGAAGGCTACACCTTC
-	-	TRBV3-1	TRBJ2-5	13	CASSQAGWETQYF	TGTGCCAGCAGCCAAGCGGGCTGGGAGACCCAGTACTTC
once	-	TRBV7-9	TRBJ1-2	13	CASSRDENYGYTF	TGTGCCAGCAGCCGGGACGAAAACTATGGCTACACCTTC
once	-	TRBV20-1	TRBJ1-6	13	CSASQGGRSPLHF	TGCAGTGCTTCACAGGGAGGACGATCACCCCTCCACTTT
-	-	TRBV7-9	TRBJ1-5	17	CASSLAGAGVSYQPQHF	TGTGCCAGCAGCTTAGCTGGGGCAGGGGTAAGCTATCAGCCCCAGCATTTT
-	TRBD2	TRBV6-5	TRBJ2-3	13	CATRGGGTDTQYF	TGTGCCACTCGGGGGGGAGGGACAGATACGCAGTATTTT
-	TRBD1	TRBV20-1	TRBJ2-1	15	CSASWTGDSYNEQFF	TGCAGTGCTAGTTGGACAGGGGACTCCTACAATGAGCAGTTCTTC
-	-	TRBV2	TRBJ2-3	14	CASSALTSTDTQYF	TGTGCCAGCAGTGCTCTTACCAGCACAGATACGCAGTATTTT
-	-	TRBV18	TRBJ2-1	15	CASSPPRRADNEQFF	TGTGCCAGCTCACCACCGCGCCGGGCCGACAATGAGCAGTTCTTC
once	-	TRBV14	TRBJ1-1	14	CASSQRNKNTEAFF	TGTGCCAGCAGCCAAAGAAACAAGAACACTGAAGCTTTCTTT
-	-	TRBV3-1	TRBJ2-5	13	CASTSGGKGTQYF	TGTGCCAGCACCTCAGGTGGTAAGGGGACCCAGTACTTC
-	-	TRBV20-1	TRBJ1-1	13	CSAEVPRAPEAFF	TGCAGTGCAGAGGTCCCAAGGGCCCCTGAAGCTTTCTTT
-	TRBD1	TRBV11-1	TRBJ2-1	20	CASSNVRDRARGSVGNEQFF	TGTGCCAGCAGCAATGTCCGGGACAGAGCCAGGGGGAGTGTCGGCAATGAACAGTTCTTC
-	-	TRBV9	TRBJ2-3	14	CASSVRVNTDTQYF	TGTGCCAGCAGCGTAAGGGTTAACACAGATACGCAGTATTTT
-	-	TRBV21-1	TRBJ1-5	16	CAILPGAGDINQPQHF	TGTGCCATCCTACCCGGGGCAGGGGATATAAATCAGCCCCAGCATTTT
-	-	TRBV27	TRBJ1-1	15	CASSLASSVRTEAFF	TGTGCCAGCAGTTTAGCCAGTAGTGTTCGCACTGAAGCTTTCTTT
-	-	TRBV20-1	TRBJ1-6	15	CSANLEGPEGSPLHF	TGCAGTGCTAACCTTGAGGGGCCCGAGGGGTCACCCCTCCACTTT
once	-	TRBV18	TRBJ1-6	15	CASSPGNFGASPLHF	TGTGCCAGCTCACCCGGAAACTTTGGGGCTTCACCCCTCCACTTT
-	-	TRBV18	TRBJ2-7	14	CASSTRVGEGEQYF	TGTGCCAGCTCAACCAGGGTAGGGGAAGGCGAGCAGTACTTC
-	-	TRBV29-1	TRBJ2-6	15	CSVERGNSGANVLTF	TGCAGCGTTGAAAGGGGTAACTCTGGGGCCAACGTCCTGACTTTC
-	TRBD2	TRBV3-1	TRBJ2-7	15	CASSRRTAGTPWQYF	TGTGCCAGCAGCCGCCGCACAGCGGGGACCCCCTGGCAGTACTTC
-	-	TRBV27	TRBJ2-5	15	CASSPLGRFEETQYF	TGTGCCAGCAGCCCCCTGGGGAGGTTCGAAGAGACCCAGTACTTC
-	TRBD2	TRBV24-1	TRBJ2-2	17	CATSDGAGLVGTGELFF	TGTGCCACCAGTGATGGCGCGGGACTAGTTGGCACCGGGGAGCTGTTTTTT
few	-	TRBV9	TRBJ2-7	14	CASSPDRNSYEQYF	TGTGCCAGCAGCCCCGACCGAAACTCCTACGAGCAGTACTTC
-	TRBD2	TRBV20-1	TRBJ2-3	15	CSAPPGTSGTDTQYF	TGCAGTGCTCCTCCCGGGACTAGCGGCACAGATACGCAGTATTTT
-	TRBD2	TRBV6-5	TRBJ2-7	15	CASNTKTSGTYEQYF	TGTGCCAGCAATACGAAGACTAGCGGGACCTACGAGCAGTACTTC
once	TRBD2	TRBV5-4	TRBJ2-5	19	CASSPTSGSWRRGQETQYF	TGTGCCAGCAGTCCCACTAGCGGGAGTTGGAGGAGGGGGCAAGAGACCCAGTACTTC
-	-	TRBV27	TRBJ2-5	15	CASRTFTGGQETQYF	TGTGCCAGCAGAACTTTCACAGGAGGCCAAGAGACCCAGTACTTC
-	-	TRBV29-1	TRBJ1-1	12	CSVGLPNTEAFF	TGCAGCGTTGGGTTGCCGAACACTGAAGCTTTCTTT
-	-	TRBV9	TRBJ2-1	14	CASSAFNSYNEQFF	TGTGCCAGCAGCGCATTCAACAGTTACAATGAGCAGTTCTTC
-	-	TRBV7-9	TRBJ2-7	14	CASSFRQSSYEQYF	TGTGCCAGCAGCTTCAGGCAGAGCTCCTACGAGCAGTACTTC
-	TRBD2	TRBV9	TRBJ2-3	14	CASAPGTSRDTQYF	TGTGCCAGCGCCCCCGGGACTAGCAGAGATACGCAGTATTTT
once	-	TRBV2	TRBJ1-6	13	CASTFSDNSPLHF	TGTGCCAGTACCTTTTCCGATAATTCACCCCTCCACTTT